The present T cell receptor (beta chain) was sequenced within a study of cytomegalovirus exposure and HLA in healthy donors. The PCR had 60 Vbeta and 13 Jbeta primers. Libraries were prepared by immunoSEQ multiplex PCR; TCRdb keeps only in-frame clonotypes and omits some of them. The sample contains roughly 160,000 clones, 81% of which appear only once. Study-wide results and caveats: TRBV6-2, TRBV6-3 and other indistinguishable V segments were excluded. Several of the most significant clusters appeared, in a later analysis, to be linked to common viral pathogens.

Losses at the gene ends were 0 bases for V and 7 bases for J; bases not matched to a gene: 9. Germline V gene lookup returns CDR1 LGHNA and CDR2 YSLEER. There are 16 residues in the CDR3. Concerning this clone: Antigen specificity is unknown.

The source of this sequence is a woman aged 45-65 years in good health and CMV-seronegative. The rearrangement uses TRBV4-3 and TRBJ2-1; 7 bases line up with TRBD2. The sequencing sample was made of PBMCs. The CDR3 is CASSQESNWGGNEQFF. The CDR3, as DNA: TGCGCCAGCAGCCAAGAATCGAATTGGGGGGGGAATGAGCAGTTCTTC.